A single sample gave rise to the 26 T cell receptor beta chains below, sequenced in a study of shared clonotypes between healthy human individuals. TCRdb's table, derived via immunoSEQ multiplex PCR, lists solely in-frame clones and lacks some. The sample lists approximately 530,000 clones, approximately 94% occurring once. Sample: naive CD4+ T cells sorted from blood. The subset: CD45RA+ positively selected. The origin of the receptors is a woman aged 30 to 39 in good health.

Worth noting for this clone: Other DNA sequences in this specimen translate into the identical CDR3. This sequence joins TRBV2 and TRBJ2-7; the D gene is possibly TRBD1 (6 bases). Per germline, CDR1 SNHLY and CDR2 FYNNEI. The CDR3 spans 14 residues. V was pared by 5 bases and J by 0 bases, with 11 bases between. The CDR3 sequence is CASSLQGSSYEQYF. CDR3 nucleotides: TGTGCCAGCAGTTTGCAGGGGAGCTCCTACGAGCAGTACTTC.

The CDR3 here is CASSPREYTEAFF. The CDR3, as DNA: TGTGCCAGCAGTCCCCGAGAGTACACTGAAGCTTTCTTT. The chain couples TRBV28 to TRBJ1-1; D is undetermined. This CDR3 region has 13 residues. Germline CDR1 and CDR2: MDHEN and SYDVKM. Trimming stripped 5 bases from V and 3 bases from J, with 10 bases between.

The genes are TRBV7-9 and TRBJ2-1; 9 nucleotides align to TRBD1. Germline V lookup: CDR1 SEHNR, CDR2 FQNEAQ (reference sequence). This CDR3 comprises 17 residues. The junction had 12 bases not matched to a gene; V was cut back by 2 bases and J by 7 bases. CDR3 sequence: CASSLRPGTGSLNEQFF. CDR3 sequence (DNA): TGTGCCAGCAGCTTAAGGCCCGGGACAGGGAGTTTGAATGAGCAGTTCTTC.

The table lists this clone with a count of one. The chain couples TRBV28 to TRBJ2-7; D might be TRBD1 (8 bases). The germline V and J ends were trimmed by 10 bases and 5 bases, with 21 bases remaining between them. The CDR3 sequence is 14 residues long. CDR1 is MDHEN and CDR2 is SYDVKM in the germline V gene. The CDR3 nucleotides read TGTGCCATCTCAACGAGCGGGACAGGCAACGAGCAGTACTTC. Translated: CAISTSGTGNEQYF.

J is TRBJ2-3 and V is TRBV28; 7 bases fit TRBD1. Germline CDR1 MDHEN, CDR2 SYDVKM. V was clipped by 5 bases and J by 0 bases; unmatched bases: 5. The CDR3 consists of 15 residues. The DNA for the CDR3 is TGTGCCAGCAGTCTACCACAGGGGAGCACAGATACGCAGTATTTT. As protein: CASSLPQGSTDTQYF.

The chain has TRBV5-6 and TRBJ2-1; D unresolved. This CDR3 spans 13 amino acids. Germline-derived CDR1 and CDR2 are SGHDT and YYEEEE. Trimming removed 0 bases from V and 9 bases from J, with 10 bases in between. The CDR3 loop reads CASSLAVVFEQFF. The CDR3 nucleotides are TGTGCCAGCAGCTTGGCGGTAGTTTTTGAGCAGTTCTTC.

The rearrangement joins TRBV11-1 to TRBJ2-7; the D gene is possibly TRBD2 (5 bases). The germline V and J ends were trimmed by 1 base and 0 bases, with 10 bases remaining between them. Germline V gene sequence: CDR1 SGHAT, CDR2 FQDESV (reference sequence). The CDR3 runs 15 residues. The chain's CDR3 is CASSLESSLSYEQYF. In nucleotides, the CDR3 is TGTGCCAGCAGCTTAGAATCTAGCCTCTCCTACGAGCAGTACTTC.

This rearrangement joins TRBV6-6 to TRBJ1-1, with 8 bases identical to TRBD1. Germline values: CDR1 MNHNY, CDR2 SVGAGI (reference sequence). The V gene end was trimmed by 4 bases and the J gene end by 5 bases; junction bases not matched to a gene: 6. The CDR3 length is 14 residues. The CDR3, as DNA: TGTGCCAGCAGTTCAATAACAGGGGGTACTGAAGCTTTCTTT. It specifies CASSSITGGTEAFF.

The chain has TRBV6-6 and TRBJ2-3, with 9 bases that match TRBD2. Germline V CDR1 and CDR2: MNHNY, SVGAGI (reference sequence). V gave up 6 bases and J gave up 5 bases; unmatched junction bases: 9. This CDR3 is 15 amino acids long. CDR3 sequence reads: CASRGGIAGEDTQYF. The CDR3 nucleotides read TGTGCCAGCAGGGGCGGTATAGCGGGAGAAGATACGCAGTATTTT.

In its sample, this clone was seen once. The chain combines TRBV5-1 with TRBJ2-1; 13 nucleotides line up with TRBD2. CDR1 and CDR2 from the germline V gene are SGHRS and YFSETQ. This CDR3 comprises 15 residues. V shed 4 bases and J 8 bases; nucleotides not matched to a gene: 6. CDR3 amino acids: CASSQGLAGTYEQFF. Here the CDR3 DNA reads TGCGCCAGCAGCCAGGGACTAGCGGGAACCTATGAGCAGTTCTTC.

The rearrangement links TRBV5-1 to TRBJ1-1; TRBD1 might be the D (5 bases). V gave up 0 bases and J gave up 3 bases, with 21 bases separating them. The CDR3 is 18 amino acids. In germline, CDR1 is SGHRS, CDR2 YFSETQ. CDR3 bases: TGCGCCAGCAGCTTGGCCATGTCGGGCAGGGAATCCTACACTGAAGCTTTCTTT. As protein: CASSLAMSGRESYTEAFF.

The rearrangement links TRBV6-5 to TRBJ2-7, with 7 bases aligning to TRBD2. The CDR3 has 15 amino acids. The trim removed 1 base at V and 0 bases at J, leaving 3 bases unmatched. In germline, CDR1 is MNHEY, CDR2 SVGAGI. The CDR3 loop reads CASSYLGGSSYEQYF. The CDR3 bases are TGTGCCAGCAGTTACTTGGGAGGGAGCTCCTACGAGCAGTACTTC.

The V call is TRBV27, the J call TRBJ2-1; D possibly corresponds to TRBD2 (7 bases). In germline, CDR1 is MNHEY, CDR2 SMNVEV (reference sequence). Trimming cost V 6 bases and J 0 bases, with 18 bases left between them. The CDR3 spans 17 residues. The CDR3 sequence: CASSARRGASSYNEQFF. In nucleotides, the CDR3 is TGTGCCAGCAGCGCCAGACGGGGGGCTAGCTCCTACAATGAGCAGTTCTTC.

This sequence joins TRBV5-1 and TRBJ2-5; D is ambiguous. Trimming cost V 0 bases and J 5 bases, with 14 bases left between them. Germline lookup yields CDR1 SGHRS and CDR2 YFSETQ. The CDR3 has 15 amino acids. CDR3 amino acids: CASSLAPQNRETQYF. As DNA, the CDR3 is TGCGCCAGCAGCTTGGCCCCGCAAAACCGGGAGACCCAGTACTTC.

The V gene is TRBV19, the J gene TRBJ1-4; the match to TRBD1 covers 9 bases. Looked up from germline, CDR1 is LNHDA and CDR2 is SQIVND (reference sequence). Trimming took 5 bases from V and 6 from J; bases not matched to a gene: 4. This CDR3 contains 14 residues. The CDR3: CASSLGTGYEKLFF. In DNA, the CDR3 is TGTGCCAGTAGTCTCGGGACAGGGTATGAAAAACTGTTTTTT.

CDR3 in DNA: TGTGCCAGCAGTGGCGGACTAGCGGGAGGGCCTGTGAATGAGCAGTTCTTC. This translates into CASSGGLAGGPVNEQFF. This chain links TRBV6-1 with TRBJ2-1, with TRBD2 matching over 15 bases. The CDR3 extends over 17 amino acids. The trim removed 4 bases at V and 7 bases at J, leaving 8 bases unmatched. Per the germline V gene, CDR1 is MNHNS and CDR2 is SASEGT.

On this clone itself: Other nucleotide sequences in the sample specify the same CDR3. DNA for the CDR3: TGTGCCAGTAGTACTCTAGCGGGAGAGGAGACCCAGTACTTC. Its translation: CASSTLAGEETQYF. The chain combines TRBV19 with TRBJ2-5, with TRBD2 matching over 10 bases. The germline V gene has CDR1 LNHDA and CDR2 SQIVND (reference sequence). This CDR3 spans 14 amino acids. Trimming removed 4 bases from V and 5 bases from J; junction bases left unmatched: 4.

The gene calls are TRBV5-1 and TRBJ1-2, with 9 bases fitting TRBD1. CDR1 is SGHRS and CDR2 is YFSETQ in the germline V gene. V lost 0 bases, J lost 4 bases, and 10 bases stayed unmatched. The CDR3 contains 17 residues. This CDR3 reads CASSLVPTGGGGYGYTF. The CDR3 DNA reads TGCGCCAGCAGCTTGGTTCCAACAGGGGGCGGTGGCTATGGCTACACCTTC.

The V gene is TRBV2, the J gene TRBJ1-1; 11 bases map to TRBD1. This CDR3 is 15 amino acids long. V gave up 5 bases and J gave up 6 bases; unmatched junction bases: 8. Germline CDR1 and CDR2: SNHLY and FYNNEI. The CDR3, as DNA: TGTGCCAGCAGTCCCAGGGACAGGGGGAGGGCTGAAGCTTTCTTT. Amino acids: CASSPRDRGRAEAFF. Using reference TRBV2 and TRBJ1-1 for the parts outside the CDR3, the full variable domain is EPEVTQTPSHQVTQMGQEVILRCVPISNHLYFYWYRQILGQKVEFLVSFYNNEISEKSEIFDDQFSVERPDGSNFTLKIRSTKLEDSAMYFCASSPRDRGRAEAFFGQGTRLTVV.

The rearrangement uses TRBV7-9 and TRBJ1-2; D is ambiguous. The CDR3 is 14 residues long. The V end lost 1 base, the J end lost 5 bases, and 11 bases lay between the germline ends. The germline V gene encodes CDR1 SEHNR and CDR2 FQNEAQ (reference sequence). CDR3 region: CASSLVEADYGYTF. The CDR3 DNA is TGTGCCAGCAGCTTAGTAGAGGCTGATTATGGCTACACCTTC.

The CDR3: CATSRGRGRDEKLFF. CDR3 DNA: TGTGCCACCAGCAGAGGCAGGGGGCGCGATGAAAAACTGTTTTTT. The chain has TRBV15 and TRBJ1-4, with TRBD1 matching 8 bases. Germline V lookup: CDR1 LNHNV, CDR2 YYDKDF (reference sequence). V lost 1 base and J lost 6; bases outside the gene matches: 4. The CDR3 has 15 residues.

The CDR3 loop reads CASSLEQGIPPQHF. The DNA for the CDR3 is TGCGCCAGCAGCTTGGAGCAGGGAATCCCGCCCCAGCATTTT. The chain joins TRBV5-1 to TRBJ1-5; D might be TRBD1 (5 bases). Trimming removed 0 bases at V and 9 bases at J, with 13 bases between. Germline V gene data show CDR1 as SGHRS and CDR2 as YFSETQ. The CDR3 is made up of 14 amino acids.

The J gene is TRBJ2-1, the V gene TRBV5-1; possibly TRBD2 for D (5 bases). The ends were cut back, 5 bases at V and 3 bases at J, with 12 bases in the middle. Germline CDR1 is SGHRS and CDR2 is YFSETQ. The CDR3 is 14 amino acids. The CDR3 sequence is CASSREGHYNEQFF. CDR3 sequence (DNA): TGCGCCAGCAGTCGGGAAGGGCACTACAATGAGCAGTTCTTC.

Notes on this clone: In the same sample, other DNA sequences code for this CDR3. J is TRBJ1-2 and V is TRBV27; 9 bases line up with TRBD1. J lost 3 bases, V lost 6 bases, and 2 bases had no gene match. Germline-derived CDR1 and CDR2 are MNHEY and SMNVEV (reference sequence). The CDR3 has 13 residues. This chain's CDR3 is CASRRQGDYGYTF. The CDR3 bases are TGTGCCAGCAGGAGACAGGGGGACTATGGCTACACCTTC.

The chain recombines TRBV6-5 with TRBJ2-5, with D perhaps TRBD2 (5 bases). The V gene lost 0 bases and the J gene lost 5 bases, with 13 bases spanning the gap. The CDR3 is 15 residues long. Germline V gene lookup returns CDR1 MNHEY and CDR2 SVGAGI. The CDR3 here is CASSYSTRGFETQYF. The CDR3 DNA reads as TGTGCCAGCAGTTACTCGACTCGGGGTTTTGAGACCCAGTACTTC.

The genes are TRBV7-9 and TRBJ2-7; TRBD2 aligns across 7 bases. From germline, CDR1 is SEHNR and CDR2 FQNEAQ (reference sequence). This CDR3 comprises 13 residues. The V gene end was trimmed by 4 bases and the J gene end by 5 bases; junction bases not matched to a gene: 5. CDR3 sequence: CASSSGTTHEQYF. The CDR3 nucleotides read TGTGCCAGCAGCTCCGGGACTACCCACGAGCAGTACTTC.